This T cell receptor (beta chain) was captured by sequencing in a study of cytomegalovirus exposure and HLA in healthy donors. The primer mix had 60 Vbeta and 13 Jbeta primers. Here immunoSEQ multiplex PCR was the method, and the copy in TCRdb shows in-frame clones only, minus some. In the table there are some 200,000 clones, 70% of which are singletons. This clone was counted between two and nine times. Its antigen is undetermined. Overall study results and limits: As a later analysis showed, several of the most significant clusters appeared to be linked to common viral pathogens. By a later analysis, the bulk of CMV-associated TCR beta chains appeared HLA-restricted. CMV serostatus was the only recorded immune exposure for donors. Other equally common chains were less clonally expanded than HLA-associated TCR beta chains, a later analysis showed.

The CDR3 contains 14 residues. In germline, CDR1 is MNHEY, CDR2 SVGAGI. V trimming: 4 bases; J trimming: 4 bases; junction bases outside the gene matches: 6. This chain links TRBV6-5 with TRBJ1-1; 7 bases align to TRBD1. This TCR was sampled from a man in his forties in good health and CMV-seropositive. Sequenced sample: PBMCs. CDR3 residues: CASSWVTGSTEAFF. The CDR3 DNA sequence: TGTGCCAGCAGTTGGGTGACAGGGAGCACTGAAGCTTTCTTT.